Listed below are T cell receptor beta chains from one sample, sequenced in a study of T cells in Graves' hyperthyroidism and ophthalmopathy. TCRdb reprocessed the multiplex PCR reads via MiXCR and lists one record per CDR3 protein. The table lists hundreds of thousands of distinct CDR3 sequences, about 15% of them singletons. Sample: blood. The receptors were gathered from a woman younger than 35 with Graves' hyperthyroidism. Both conserved end residues are part of each CDR3.

V,length,J,CDR3
TRBV6-1,17,TRBJ2-5,CASTRLAGGDMRETQYF
TRBV24-1,13,TRBJ1-1,CATSDHRNTEAFF
TRBV11-2,13,TRBJ2-7,CAVPGLFGDEQYF
TRBV15,14,TRBJ2-1,CATSSRVMGNEQFF
TRBV7-9,17,TRBJ1-1,CASSANGVGVGNTEAFF
TRBV20-1,10,TRBJ1-2,CSASLRGETF
TRBV11-2,12,TRBJ2-7,CASSPPTVEQYF
TRBV12-3/TRBV12-4,13,TRBJ2-1,CASSHNGGNEQFF
TRBV29-1,16,TRBJ2-1,CSVEDLRRDRVYEQFF
TRBV20-1,16,TRBJ1-1,CSAKSPRAGRNTEAFF
TRBV15,13,TRBJ1-1,CATRGTGTPEAFF
TRBV29-1,16,TRBJ2-1,CSVDPTGLGFYNEQFF
TRBV27,15,TRBJ2-1,CASSLQRSSYNEQFF
TRBV5-4,14,TRBJ2-4,CASSAFGAKNIQYF
TRBV27,12,TRBJ1-1,CASILPTGEAFF
TRBV11-2,19,TRBJ2-5,CASSLRSGRNRGEQETQYF
TRBV18,15,TRBJ2-7,CASSPGPRYPYEQYF
TRBV19,15,TRBJ1-1,CASSTYGRERAEAFF
TRBV11-3,14,TRBJ2-2,CASSRIRTSEQLFF
TRBV6-2/TRBV6-3,12,TRBJ1-1,CASSHDRTEAFF
TRBV6-2/TRBV6-3,14,TRBJ2-1,CASSFLNENNEQFF
TRBV5-1,15,TRBJ2-7,CASSQIAGVRYKQYF
TRBV29-1,13,TRBJ2-1,CSALAGVYNEQFF
TRBV19,14,TRBJ1-1,CASSIGLEYTEAFF
TRBV6-6,13,TRBJ2-1,CASSYSGGSQEFF
TRBV6-2/TRBV6-3,17,TRBJ1-3,CASSYSNPESSGNTIYF
TRBV11-3,15,TRBJ2-1,CASSLDGPPVDEQFF
TRBV12-3/TRBV12-4,13,TRBJ1-2,CASSQITRGGYTF
TRBV28,9,TRBJ2-1,CASGGEQFF
TRBV30,12,TRBJ2-5,CAWRWGAKTQYF
TRBV20-1,14,TRBJ1-2,CSASRAGKNYGYTF
TRBV20-1,15,TRBJ1-4,CSGRDRGTTNEKLFF
TRBV7-3,15,TRBJ2-5,CASSLSQGGLETQYF
TRBV7-9,15,TRBJ1-1,CASSSLDYRDFEAFF
TRBV29-1,13,TRBJ2-1,CSVILRTYNEQFF
TRBV11-2,15,TRBJ1-1,CASSYSQGAGTEAFF
TRBV29-1,11,TRBJ2-7,CSVKESYEQYF
TRBV20-1,11,TRBJ2-2,CSAMYTGELFF
TRBV18,14,TRBJ1-6,CASSPGRYNSPLHF
TRBV7-8,18,TRBJ1-5,CASSGEATGGYSNQPQHF
TRBV20-1,15,TRBJ1-5,CSGVQGGHPGQPQHF
TRBV12-3/TRBV12-4,14,TRBJ2-7,CASGWDRGRYEQYF
TRBV6-6,19,TRBJ2-6,CASSYWAGRLLLGTNVLTF
TRBV7-9,16,TRBJ1-2,CASSFQGPLLNYGYTF
TRBV4-1,15,TRBJ2-7,CASSHRQGVSYEQYF
TRBV7-9,14,TRBJ2-7,CASSPRGGAVEQYF
TRBV27,15,TRBJ1-6,CASRPQGRAGSPLHF
TRBV18,14,TRBJ2-7,CASSPATMPYEQYF
TRBV29-1,11,TRBJ2-7,CSAGQPYEQYF
TRBV6-1,13,TRBJ1-1,CASSYPGSAEAFF
TRBV11-2,13,TRBJ1-2,CASSTQGNYGYTF
TRBV20-1,16,TRBJ2-1,CSAVDPGTSGYNEQFF
TRBV7-3,16,TRBJ2-3,CASSYGQGPTTDTQYF
TRBV7-9,15,TRBJ2-7,CASSRAGGVTYEQYF
TRBV12-3/TRBV12-4,16,TRBJ2-3,CASSGQGASSTDTQYF
TRBV9,14,TRBJ2-4,CASSPQGARDIQYF
TRBV18,15,TRBJ2-5,CASSPPAGDKETQYF
TRBV6-1,13,TRBJ2-7,CASRDRGSYEQYF
TRBV6-1,11,TRBJ2-3,CAITSANTQYF